The T cell receptor (beta chain) described here comes from a study of PD-L1 blockade in urothelial cancer. Study overall: At 3 weeks after treatment start (second dose) and again at 6 weeks, blood was analyzed.

Germline CDR1 SGHNT, CDR2 YENEEA. The CDR3 extends over 15 amino acids. V lost 0 bases and J lost 8, with 14 bases in between. This sample's time point: peripheral blood 6 weeks after treatment start. It was locally advanced or metastatic urothelial carcinoma that patients had. Sampling of each patient yielded between 1 and 8 specimens, collected pretreatment and on-treatment. This clone was detected only a few times. Only in-frame clones appear in the TCRdb table, and some are missing; sequencing was by immunoSEQ multiplex PCR. This table holds some 31,000 clones, about 79% found once. The specimen comprised PBMCs, sampled around atezolizumab (anti-PD-L1) treatment. This TCR derives from a man aged 70 or older with urothelial cancer. The V and J genes are TRBV11-3 and TRBJ2-1; D possibly corresponds to TRBD1 (5 bases). CDR3 in DNA: TGTGCCAGCAGCTTAGAAGGGGCTGGAATCCATGAGCAGTTCTTC. Its protein product is CASSLEGAGIHEQFF.